This passage covers 10 T cell receptor beta chains from one sample sequenced in a study of T cell clonality in common variable immunodeficiency (dated by TCRdb to about 2015). Overall study outcomes, separate from this receptor: Fewer deletions and N-nucleotide insertions were reportedly observed in CVID TCRbeta sequences, and highly modified clones with 13 or more V deletions were reportedly absent from CVID TCRbeta sequences.

Their specific antigens are unknown. To prepare the library, the immunoSEQ multiplex PCR assay was applied. What TCRdb holds here is the immuneACCESS table cut down to in-frame rearrangements. Part of the clones is not present; checked against another copy, under half of the missing clones reflect an unresolved V gene, and the others are unexplained. The table shows fewer than 40,000 clones here, with no singletons. Roughly 5.9% of the sample belongs to the ten largest clones. The sequencing input was peripheral blood mononuclear cells. These receptors came from a human donor with common variable immunodeficiency.

With regard to this clone: The read halts 3 residues ahead of the CDR3 end, with the missing end drawn from the germline J gene. V and J are TRBV5-1 and TRBJ2-7; TRBD1 matches 7 bases. The CDR3 extends over 14 amino acids. Germline values: CDR1 SGHRS, CDR2 YFSETQ. Trimming at V came to 4 bases and at J to 3 bases, leaving 7 bases not matched to a gene. The CDR3 spells CASSHTGTDYEQYF. The CDR3 DNA, read in part, is TGCGCCAGCAGCCACACCGGGACAGACTACGAG. Full variable domain (remainder filled in from reference TRBV5-1 and TRBJ2-7): KAGVTQTPRYLIKTRGQQVTLSCSPISGHRSVSWYQQTPGQGLQFLFEYFSETQRNKGNFPGRFSGRQFSNSRSEMNVSTLELGDSALYLCASSHTGTDYEQYFGPGTRLTVT.

The sample holds many counts of this clone. The read finishes 3 residues shy of the CDR3 end, and the germline J gene is used to complete it. The J gene is TRBJ1-2, the V gene TRBV6-2 or TRBV6-3; no clear D gene. The CDR3 extends over 12 amino acids. Trimming left V 8 bases short and J 7 bases short, with 14 bases between. Germline V gives CDR1 MNHEY, CDR2 SVGEGT. The CDR3 spells CASRGSTFGYTF. The DNA read from the CDR3 is TGTGCCAGCCGGGGATCCACATTTGGC.

A remark on this clone: The read falls 3 residues short of the CDR3 end, and the missing part is taken from the germline J gene. The chain joins TRBV18 to TRBJ2-7, with D possibly matching TRBD1 (5 bases). The CDR3 consists of 14 residues. V was clipped by 5 bases and J by 0 bases, with 11 bases between them. CDR1 is KGHSH, CDR2 LQKENI, per germline. CDR3 region: CASSIGHGSYEQYF. The covered CDR3 bases are TGTGCCAGCTCAATCGGACACGGCTCCTACGAG. Looking up the rest from reference TRBV18 and TRBJ2-7 gives the full variable domain: NAGVMQNPRHLVRRRGQEARLRCSPMKGHSHVYWYRQLPEEGLKFMVYLQKENIIDESGMPKERFSAEFPKEGPSILRIQQVVRGDSAAYFCASSIGHGSYEQYFGPGTRLTVT.

This clone was seen a handful of times. Sequence at one end of the junction differs from germline and may be a read error. The read gets to within 3 residues of the CDR3 end, and the germline J gene fills in the rest. The chain joins TRBV7-9 to TRBJ1-4; the D gene is possibly TRBD1 (6 bases). CDR1 SEHNR and CDR2 FQNEAQ come from the germline V gene (reference sequence). This CDR3 has 13 amino acids. Partial CDR3 DNA: TGTTCCAGCAAGATTCAGGGGAGTGAAAAA. Residues: CSSKIQGSEK. The whole CDR3 protein reads CSSKIQGSEKLFF.

This clone appeared a few times. Coverage ceases 3 residues before the CDR3 finishes, and the germline J gene fills in the end. The rearrangement uses TRBV6-2 or TRBV6-3 and TRBJ2-7; 7 bases map to TRBD1. V lost 5 bases to trimming and J lost 4 bases; unmatched junction nucleotides: 5. Germline V CDR1 and CDR2: MNHEY, SVGEGT. The CDR3 runs to 13 residues. This chain's CDR3 is CASSRQGTYEQYF. Partial CDR3 DNA: TGTGCCAGCAGTAGACAGGGTACGTACGAG.

This clone has more than one count but fewer than ten. The read stops 3 residues short of the end of the CDR3; the missing end is completed from the germline J gene. The chain joins TRBV2 to TRBJ1-2; 7 bases align to TRBD1. CDR3 length: 15 residues. Per the germline V gene, CDR1 is SNHLY and CDR2 is FYNNEI. The V and J ends lost 5 bases and 5 bases, in that order; junction bases with no gene match: 11. The CDR3 loop reads CASSKRAEGAYGYTF. The CDR3 bases that were read are TGTGCCAGCAGTAAGAGGGCGGAGGGGGCATATGGC.

Comment on this clone: Read sequence stops 3 residues before the CDR3 end, and the germline J gene provides the missing end. The V and J genes are TRBV20-1 and TRBJ2-7; D is ambiguous. The V gene lost 3 bases and the J gene lost 2 bases, with 11 bases spanning the gap. Per the germline V gene, CDR1 is DFQATT and CDR2 is SNEGSKA (reference sequence). The CDR3 runs to 13 residues. CDR3 region: CSASGSATYEQYF. The CDR3 bases that were read are TGCAGTGCTAGCGGGTCCGCAACCTACGAG.

A note on this clone: Coverage ceases 3 residues before the CDR3 finishes, and the germline J gene fills in the end. The chain joins TRBV6-2 or TRBV6-3 to TRBJ2-1, with TRBD1 matching 9 bases. V lost 6 bases, J lost 3 bases, and 6 bases stayed unmatched. CDR3 length: 15 amino acids. Per the germline V gene, CDR1 is MNHEY and CDR2 is SVGEGT. The sequenced CDR3 bases are TGTGCCAGCAGGAAAACAGGGGGCGACTACAATGAG. Protein sequence: CASRKTGGDYNE. The full CDR3 reads CASRKTGGDYNEQFF.

In this sample, this clone turned up many times. Read data end 3 residues before the CDR3 end; the end is taken from the germline J gene. The rearrangement links TRBV6-2 or TRBV6-3 to TRBJ2-1; D is possibly TRBD2 (6 bases). Trimming stripped 0 bases from V and 4 bases from J, with 10 bases between. The CDR3 consists of 15 residues. Germline CDR1 is MNHEY and CDR2 is SVGEGT. The part of the CDR3 DNA that was read is TGTGCCAGCAGTTACTCGGGGGGAGTATACAATGAG. Translated, it gives CASSYSGGVYNE. The full CDR3 protein reads CASSYSGGVYNEQFF.

A note on this clone: With the read ending 3 residues before the CDR3 end, the germline J gene is used to fill in that end. The genes are TRBV7-2 and TRBJ1-5; the D gene is possibly TRBD1 (5 bases). Germline CDR1 and CDR2: SGHTA and FQGNSA. The CDR3 has 15 residues. The V and J ends lost 2 bases and 3 bases respectively, with 11 bases between them. CDR3 DNA, as far as it was read: TGTGCCAGCAGCTTACAGTGGGGGGACAATCAGCCC. Protein: CASSLQWGDNQP. The entire CDR3 protein is CASSLQWGDNQPQHF.